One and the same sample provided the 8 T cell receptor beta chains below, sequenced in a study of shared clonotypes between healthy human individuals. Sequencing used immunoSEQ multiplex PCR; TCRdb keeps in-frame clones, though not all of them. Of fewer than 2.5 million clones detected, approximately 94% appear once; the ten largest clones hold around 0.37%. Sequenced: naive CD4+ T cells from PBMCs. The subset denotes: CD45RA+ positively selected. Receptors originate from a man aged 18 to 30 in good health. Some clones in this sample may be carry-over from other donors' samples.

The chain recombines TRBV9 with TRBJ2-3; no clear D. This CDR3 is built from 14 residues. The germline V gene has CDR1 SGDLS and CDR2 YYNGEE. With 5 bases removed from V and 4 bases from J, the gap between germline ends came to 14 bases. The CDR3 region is CASSKGQSADTQYF. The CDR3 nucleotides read TGTGCCAGCAGTAAGGGTCAGTCAGCAGATACGCAGTATTTT.

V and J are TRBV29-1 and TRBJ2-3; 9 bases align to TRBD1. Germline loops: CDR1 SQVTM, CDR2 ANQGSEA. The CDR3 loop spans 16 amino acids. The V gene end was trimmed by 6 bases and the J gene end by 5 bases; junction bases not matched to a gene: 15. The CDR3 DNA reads TGCAGCGTCGGTCGCTCTCGGACAGGGGCAGGAGATACGCAGTATTTT. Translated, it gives CSVGRSRTGAGDTQYF.

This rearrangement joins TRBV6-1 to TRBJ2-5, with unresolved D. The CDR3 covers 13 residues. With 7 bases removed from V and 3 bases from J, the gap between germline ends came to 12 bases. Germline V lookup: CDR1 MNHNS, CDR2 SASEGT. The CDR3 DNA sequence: TGTGCCAGCATTCGGACCCAAAAAGAGACCCAGTACTTC. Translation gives CASIRTQKETQYF.

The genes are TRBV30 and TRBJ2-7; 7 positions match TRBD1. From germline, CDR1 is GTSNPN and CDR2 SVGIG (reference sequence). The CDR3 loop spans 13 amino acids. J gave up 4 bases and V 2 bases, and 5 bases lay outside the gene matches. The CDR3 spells CAWSRGPSYEQYF. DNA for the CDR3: TGTGCCTGGAGTAGGGGGCCATCTTACGAGCAGTACTTC.

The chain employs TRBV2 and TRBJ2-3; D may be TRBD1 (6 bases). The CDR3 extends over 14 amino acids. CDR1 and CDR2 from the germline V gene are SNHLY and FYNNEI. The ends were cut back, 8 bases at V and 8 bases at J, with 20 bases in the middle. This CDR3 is CASLLETGYGTQYF. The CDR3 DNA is TGTGCCAGCCTTCTAGAAACAGGGTACGGTACGCAGTATTTT.

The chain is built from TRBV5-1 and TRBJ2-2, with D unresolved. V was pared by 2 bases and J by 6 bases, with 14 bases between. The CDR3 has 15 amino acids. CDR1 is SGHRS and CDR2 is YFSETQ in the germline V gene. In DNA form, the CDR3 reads TGCGCCAGCAGCTTTCAAGCAAGAGAGGCCGGGGAGCTGTTTTTT. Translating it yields CASSFQAREAGELFF.

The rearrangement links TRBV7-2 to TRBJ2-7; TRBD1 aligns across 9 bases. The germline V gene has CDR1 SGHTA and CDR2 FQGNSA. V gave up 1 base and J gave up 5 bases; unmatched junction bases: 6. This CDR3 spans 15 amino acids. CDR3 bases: TGTGCCAGCAGCTTAGAGGGGACAGGGTCCCACGAGCAGTACTTC. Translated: CASSLEGTGSHEQYF. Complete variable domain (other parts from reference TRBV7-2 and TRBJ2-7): GAGVSQSPSNKVTEKGKDVELRCDPISGHTALYWYRQSLGQGLEFLIYFQGNSAPDKSGLPSDRFSAERTGGSVSTLTIQRTQQEDSAVYLCASSLEGTGSHEQYFGPGTRLTVT.

The CDR3 sequence is CASSEIAGGDTQYF. The CDR3 DNA sequence: TGTGCCAGCAGTGAGATAGCGGGAGGGGATACGCAGTATTTT. This rearrangement joins TRBV6-1 to TRBJ2-3; the match to TRBD2 covers 11 bases. The trim removed 3 bases at V and 6 bases at J, leaving 2 bases unmatched. The CDR3 spans 14 residues. Germline CDR1 is MNHNS and CDR2 is SASEGT.